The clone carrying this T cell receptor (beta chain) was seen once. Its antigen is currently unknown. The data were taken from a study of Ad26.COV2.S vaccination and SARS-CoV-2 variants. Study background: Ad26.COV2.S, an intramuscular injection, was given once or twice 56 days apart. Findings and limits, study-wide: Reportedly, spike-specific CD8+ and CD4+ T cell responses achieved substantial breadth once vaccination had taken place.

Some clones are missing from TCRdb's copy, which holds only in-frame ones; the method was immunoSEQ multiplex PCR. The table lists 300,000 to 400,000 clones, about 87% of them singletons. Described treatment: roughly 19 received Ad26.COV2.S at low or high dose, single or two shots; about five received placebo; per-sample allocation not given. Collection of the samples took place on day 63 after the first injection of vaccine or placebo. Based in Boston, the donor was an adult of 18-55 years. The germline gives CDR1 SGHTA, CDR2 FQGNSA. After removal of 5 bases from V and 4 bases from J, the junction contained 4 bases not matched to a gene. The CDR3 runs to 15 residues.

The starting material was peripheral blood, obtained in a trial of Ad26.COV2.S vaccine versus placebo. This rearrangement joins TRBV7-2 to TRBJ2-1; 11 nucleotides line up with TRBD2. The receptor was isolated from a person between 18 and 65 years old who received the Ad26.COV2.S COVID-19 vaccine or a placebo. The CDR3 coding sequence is TGTGCCAGCAGCCAGGGACTAGCGGTATACAATGAGCAGTTCTTC. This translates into CASSQGLAVYNEQFF.